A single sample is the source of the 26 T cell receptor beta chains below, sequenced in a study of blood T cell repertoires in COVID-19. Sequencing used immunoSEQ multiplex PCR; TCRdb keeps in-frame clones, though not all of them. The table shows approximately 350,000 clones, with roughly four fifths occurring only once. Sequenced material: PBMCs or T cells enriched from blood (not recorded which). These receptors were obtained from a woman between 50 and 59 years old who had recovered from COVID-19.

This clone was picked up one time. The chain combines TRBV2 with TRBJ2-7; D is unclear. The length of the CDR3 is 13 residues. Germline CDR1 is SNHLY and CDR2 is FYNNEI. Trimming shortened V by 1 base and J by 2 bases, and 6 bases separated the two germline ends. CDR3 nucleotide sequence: TGTGCCAGCAGTGAAGGCCAGACCTACGAGCAGTACTTC. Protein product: CASSEGQTYEQYF. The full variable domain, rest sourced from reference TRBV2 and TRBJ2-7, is EPEVTQTPSHQVTQMGQEVILRCVPISNHLYFYWYRQILGQKVEFLVSFYNNEISEKSEIFDDQFSVERPDGSNFTLKIRSTKLEDSAMYFCASSEGQTYEQYFGPGTRLTVT.

DNA for the CDR3: TGTGCCAGCAGTTACCCGGATGAAAAACTGTTTTTT. Translated: CASSYPDEKLFF. The V and J genes are TRBV6-5 and TRBJ1-4; D not resolved. The length of the CDR3 is 12 residues. Trimming cost V 2 bases and J 6 bases, with 4 bases left between them. The V gene's germline CDR1 is MNHEY and CDR2 SVGAGI.

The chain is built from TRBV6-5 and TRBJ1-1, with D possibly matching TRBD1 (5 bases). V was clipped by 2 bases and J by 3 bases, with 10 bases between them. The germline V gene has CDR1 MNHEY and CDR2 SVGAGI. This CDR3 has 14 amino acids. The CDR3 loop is CASSYGGIDTEAFF. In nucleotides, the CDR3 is TGTGCCAGCAGTTACGGGGGGATAGACACTGAAGCTTTCTTT.

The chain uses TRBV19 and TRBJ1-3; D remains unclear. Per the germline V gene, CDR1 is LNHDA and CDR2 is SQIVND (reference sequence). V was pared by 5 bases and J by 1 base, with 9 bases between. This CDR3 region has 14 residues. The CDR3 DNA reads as TGTGCCAGTAGTGCCTGGACTTCTGGAAACACCATATATTTT. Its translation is CASSAWTSGNTIYF. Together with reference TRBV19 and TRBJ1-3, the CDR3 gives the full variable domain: DGGITQSPKYLFRKEGQNVTLSCEQNLNHDAMYWYRQDPGQGLRLIYYSQIVNDFQKGDIAEGYSVSREKKESFPLTVTSAQKNPTAFYLCASSAWTSGNTIYFGEGSWLTVV.

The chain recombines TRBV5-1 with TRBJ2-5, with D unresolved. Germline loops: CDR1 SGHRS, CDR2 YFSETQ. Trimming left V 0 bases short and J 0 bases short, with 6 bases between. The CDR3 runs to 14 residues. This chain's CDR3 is CASSLGQYQETQYF. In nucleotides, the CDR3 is TGCGCCAGCAGCTTGGGCCAGTACCAAGAGACCCAGTACTTC.

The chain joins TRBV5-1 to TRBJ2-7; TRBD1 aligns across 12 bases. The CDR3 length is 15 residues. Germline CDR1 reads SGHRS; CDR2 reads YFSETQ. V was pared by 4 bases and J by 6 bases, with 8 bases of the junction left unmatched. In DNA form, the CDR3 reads TGCGCCAGCAGCCCCTCCGGGACAGGGGGCAGCGAGCAGTACTTC. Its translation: CASSPSGTGGSEQYF.

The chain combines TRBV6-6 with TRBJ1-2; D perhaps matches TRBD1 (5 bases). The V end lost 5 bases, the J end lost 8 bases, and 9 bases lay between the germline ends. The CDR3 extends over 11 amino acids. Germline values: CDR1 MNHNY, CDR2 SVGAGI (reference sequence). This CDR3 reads CASSTQGGYTF. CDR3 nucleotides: TGTGCCAGCAGTACCCAGGGAGGCTACACCTTC.

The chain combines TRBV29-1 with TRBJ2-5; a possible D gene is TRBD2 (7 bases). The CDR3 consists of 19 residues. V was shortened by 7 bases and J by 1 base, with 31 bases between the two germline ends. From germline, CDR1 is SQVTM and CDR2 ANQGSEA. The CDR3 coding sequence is TGCAGCGCGGGGGCAGGGCCTTTTCGGTGGGAGGGTTCCCAAGAGACCCAGTACTTC. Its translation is CSAGAGPFRWEGSQETQYF. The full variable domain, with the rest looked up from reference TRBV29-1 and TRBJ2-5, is SAVISQKPSRDICQRGTSLTIQCQVDSQVTMMFWYRQQPGQSLTLIATANQGSEATYESGFVIDKFPISRPNLTFSTLTVSNMSPEDSSIYLCSAGAGPFRWEGSQETQYFGPGTRLLVL.

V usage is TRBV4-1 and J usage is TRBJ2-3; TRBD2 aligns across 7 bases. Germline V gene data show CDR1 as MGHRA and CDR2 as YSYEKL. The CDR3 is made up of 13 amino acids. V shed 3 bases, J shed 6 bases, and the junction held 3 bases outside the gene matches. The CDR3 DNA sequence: TGCGCCAGCAGCCACCGGGACTACGATACGCAGTATTTT. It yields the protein CASSHRDYDTQYF.

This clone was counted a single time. The CDR3 sequence is CASSQEGGAGLPSNEQFF. DNA of the CDR3: TGTGCCAGCAGCCAAGAAGGGGGAGCGGGACTACCAAGCAATGAGCAGTTCTTC. The chain carries TRBV3-1 (or the pseudogene TRBV3-2) and TRBJ2-1; D may be TRBD2 (7 bases). V lost 0 bases and J lost 6, with 21 bases in between. The germline V gene encodes CDR1 LGHDT and CDR2 YNNKEL (reference sequence). CDR3 length equals 18 residues.

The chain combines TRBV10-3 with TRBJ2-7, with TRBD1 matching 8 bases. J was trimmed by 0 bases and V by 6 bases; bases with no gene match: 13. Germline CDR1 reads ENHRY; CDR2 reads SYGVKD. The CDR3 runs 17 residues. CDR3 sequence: CAISGLARQGPSYEQYF. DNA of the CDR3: TGTGCCATCAGCGGACTTGCACGACAGGGGCCCTCCTACGAGCAGTACTTC.

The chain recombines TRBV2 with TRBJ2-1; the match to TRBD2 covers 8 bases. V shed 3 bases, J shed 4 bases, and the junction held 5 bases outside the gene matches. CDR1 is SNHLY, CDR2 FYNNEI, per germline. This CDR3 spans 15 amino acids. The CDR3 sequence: CASSEISGAYNEQFF. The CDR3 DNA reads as TGTGCCAGCAGTGAGATTAGCGGGGCTTACAATGAGCAGTTCTTC.

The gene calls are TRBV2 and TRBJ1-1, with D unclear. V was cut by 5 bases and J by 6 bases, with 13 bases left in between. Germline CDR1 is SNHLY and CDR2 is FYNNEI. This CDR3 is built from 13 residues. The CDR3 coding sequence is TGTGCCAGCAGTATTGAGGATAACGCTGAAGCTTTCTTT. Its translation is CASSIEDNAEAFF.

CDR3 DNA sequence: TGTGCCAGCAGCCCCGGGACAGGGGATAGGAATGAGCAGTTCTTC. Protein sequence: CASSPGTGDRNEQFF. The chain uses TRBV3-1 (or the pseudogene TRBV3-2) and TRBJ2-1, with TRBD1 matching over 10 bases. Trimming at V came to 4 bases and at J to 7 bases, leaving 7 bases not matched to a gene. This CDR3 is 15 amino acids long. Germline assignment: CDR1 LGHDT and CDR2 YNNKEL (reference sequence).

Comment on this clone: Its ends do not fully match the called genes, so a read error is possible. The CDR3, as DNA: TGTGCTAGCAGCTCCGCGGGCCCCGTATCGGGAGAGACCCAGTACTTC. It specifies CASSSAGPVSGETQYF. This chain connects TRBV7-7 to TRBJ2-5, with a tentative D call TRBD2 (5 bases). Germline assignment: CDR1 SSHAT and CDR2 FNYEAQ (reference sequence). The CDR3 runs to 16 residues.

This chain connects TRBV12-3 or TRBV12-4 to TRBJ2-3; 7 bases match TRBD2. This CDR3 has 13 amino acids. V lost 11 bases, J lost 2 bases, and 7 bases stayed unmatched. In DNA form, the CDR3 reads TGTGCCTGCTTGCGGGAGATCACAGATACGCAGTATTTT. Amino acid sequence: CACLREITDTQYF.

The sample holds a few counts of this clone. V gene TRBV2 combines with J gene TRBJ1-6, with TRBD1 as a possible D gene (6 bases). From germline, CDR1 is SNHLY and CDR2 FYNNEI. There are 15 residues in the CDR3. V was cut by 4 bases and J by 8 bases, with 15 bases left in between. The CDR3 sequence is CASSVGVDRYSPLHF. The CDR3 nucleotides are TGTGCCAGCAGTGTTGGGGTAGACAGGTATTCACCCCTCCACTTT.

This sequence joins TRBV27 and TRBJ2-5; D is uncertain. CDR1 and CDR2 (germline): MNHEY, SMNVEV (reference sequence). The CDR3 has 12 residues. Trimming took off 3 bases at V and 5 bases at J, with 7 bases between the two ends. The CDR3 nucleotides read TGTGCCAGCAGTTTCCCCGGTGAGACCCAGTACTTC. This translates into CASSFPGETQYF.

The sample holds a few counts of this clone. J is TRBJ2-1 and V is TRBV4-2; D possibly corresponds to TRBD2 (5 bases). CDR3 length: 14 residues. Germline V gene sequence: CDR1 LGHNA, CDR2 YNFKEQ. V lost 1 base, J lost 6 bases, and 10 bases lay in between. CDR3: CASSQGNGINEQFF. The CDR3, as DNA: TGTGCCAGCAGCCAAGGCAACGGGATCAATGAGCAGTTCTTC.

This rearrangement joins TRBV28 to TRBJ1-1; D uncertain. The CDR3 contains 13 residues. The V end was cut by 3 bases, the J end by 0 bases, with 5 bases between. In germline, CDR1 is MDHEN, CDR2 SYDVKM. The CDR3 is CASSFRVNTEAFF. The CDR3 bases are TGTGCCAGCAGTTTTCGGGTGAACACTGAAGCTTTCTTT.

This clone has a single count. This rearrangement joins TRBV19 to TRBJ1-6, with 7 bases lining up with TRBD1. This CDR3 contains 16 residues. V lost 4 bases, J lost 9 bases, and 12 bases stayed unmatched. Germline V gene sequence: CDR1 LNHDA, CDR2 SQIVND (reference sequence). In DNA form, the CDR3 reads TGTGCCAGTAGTAAGTTGGGACAGTCGAGGGGTTCACCCCTCCACTTT. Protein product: CASSKLGQSRGSPLHF.

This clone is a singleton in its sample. The CDR3 nucleotides read TGTGCCAGCAGTTACGACTTGGGACAGGGGAGGACCTACGAGCAGTACTTC. Translation: CASSYDLGQGRTYEQYF. The chain carries TRBV6-2 or TRBV6-3 and TRBJ2-7, with 10 positions matching TRBD1. This CDR3 is built from 17 residues. Germline lookup yields CDR1 MNHEY and CDR2 SVGEGT. With V trimmed by 2 bases and J by 2 bases, 9 bases remained unmatched.

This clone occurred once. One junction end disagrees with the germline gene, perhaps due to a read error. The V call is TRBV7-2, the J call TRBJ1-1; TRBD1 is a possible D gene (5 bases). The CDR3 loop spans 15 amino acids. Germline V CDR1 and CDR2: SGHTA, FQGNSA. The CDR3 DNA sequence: TGTGCCAGCAACTTACACGGGGGGGTGAACACTGAAGCTTTCTTT. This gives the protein CASNLHGGVNTEAFF.

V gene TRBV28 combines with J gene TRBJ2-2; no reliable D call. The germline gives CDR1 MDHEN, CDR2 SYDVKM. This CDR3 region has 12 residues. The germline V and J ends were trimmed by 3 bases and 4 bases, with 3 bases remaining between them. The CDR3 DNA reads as TGTGCCAGCAGTTTCGGCACCGGGGAGCTGTTTTTT. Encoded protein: CASSFGTGELFF.

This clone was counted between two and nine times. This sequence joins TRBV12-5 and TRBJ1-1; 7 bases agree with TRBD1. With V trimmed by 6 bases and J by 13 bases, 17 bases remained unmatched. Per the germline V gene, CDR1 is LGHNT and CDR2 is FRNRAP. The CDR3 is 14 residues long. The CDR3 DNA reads TGTGCTAGTGGCCCTGACAGGGCTGGTCCCCCAGTTTTCTTT. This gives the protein CASGPDRAGPPVFF. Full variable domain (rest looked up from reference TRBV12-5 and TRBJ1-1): DARVTQTPRHKVTEMGQEVTMRCQPILGHNTVFWYRQTMMQGLELLAYFRNRAPLDDSGMPKDRFSAEMPDATLATLKIQPSEPRDSAVYFCASGPDRAGPPVFFGQGTRLTVV.

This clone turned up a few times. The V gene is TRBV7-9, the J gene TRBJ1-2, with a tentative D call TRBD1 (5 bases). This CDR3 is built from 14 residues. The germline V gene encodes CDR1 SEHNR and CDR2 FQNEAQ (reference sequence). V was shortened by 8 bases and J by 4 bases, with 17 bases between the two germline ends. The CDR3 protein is CASSPGGMTYGYTF. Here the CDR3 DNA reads TGTGCCAGCTCTCCGGGGGGGATGACCTATGGCTACACCTTC.